Listed here are 26 T cell receptor beta chains from one sample, sequenced in a study of blood T cell repertoires in COVID-19 (TCRdb year 2020). Library prep was done by the immunoSEQ multiplex PCR assay. Sourced from immuneACCESS, this table was stored by TCRdb with only in-frame sequences that have V and J called. A share of the clones is absent; for the studies checked, an unresolved V gene accounts for under half, and the remainder has no known explanation. Here the sample has about 200,000 clones; about 82% occur a single time. Under 11% of the sample is taken by the ten largest. The sample comprised peripheral blood. The source is a woman aged 80 or older with acute or convalescent COVID-19.

The J gene is TRBJ1-5, the V gene TRBV4-1; perhaps TRBD1 as D (5 bases). The CDR3 loop spans 15 amino acids. Looked up from germline, CDR1 is MGHRA and CDR2 is YSYEKL. Deletions cut 4 bases from V and 1 base from J, with 11 bases between. The CDR3: CASSPRGGSNQPQHF. DNA for the CDR3: TGCGCCAGCAGCCCAAGGGGAGGGAGCAATCAGCCCCAGCATTTT.

This clone was detected once. The rearrangement links TRBV19 to TRBJ1-5; 7 nucleotides line up with TRBD1. This CDR3 has 15 residues. The V gene end was trimmed by 3 bases and the J gene end by 5 bases; junction bases not matched to a gene: 7. The V gene's germline CDR1 is LNHDA and CDR2 SQIVND (reference sequence). The CDR3 sequence: CASSIPGGRDQPQHF. The CDR3 DNA follows: TGTGCCAGTAGTATCCCAGGGGGGAGAGATCAGCCCCAGCATTTT. Full variable domain (remainder filled in from reference TRBV19 and TRBJ1-5): DGGITQSPKYLFRKEGQNVTLSCEQNLNHDAMYWYRQDPGQGLRLIYYSQIVNDFQKGDIAEGYSVSREKKESFPLTVTSAQKNPTAFYLCASSIPGGRDQPQHFGDGTRLSIL.

The chain employs TRBV20-1 and TRBJ2-7, with D perhaps TRBD1 (6 bases). CDR3 length: 14 residues. The germline gives CDR1 DFQATT, CDR2 SNEGSKA (reference sequence). The germline V and J ends were trimmed by 3 bases and 2 bases, with 14 bases remaining between them. The CDR3 reads CSASRGAGAYEQYF. The CDR3, as DNA: TGCAGTGCTAGTAGGGGCGCAGGGGCCTACGAGCAGTACTTC.

The chain has TRBV6-2 or TRBV6-3 and TRBJ2-6; D possibly corresponds to TRBD1 (6 bases). Germline CDR1 reads MNHEY; CDR2 reads SVGEGT. The CDR3 covers 17 residues. V lost 5 bases and J 0 bases, leaving 14 bases between the germline ends. The CDR3 loop is CASSPDRTFSGANVLTF. DNA for the CDR3: TGTGCCAGCAGTCCAGACAGGACCTTCTCTGGGGCCAACGTCCTGACTTTC.

The rearrangement joins TRBV7-2 to TRBJ1-1; D possibly corresponds to TRBD1 (6 bases). The CDR3 consists of 16 residues. Germline loops: CDR1 SGHTA, CDR2 FQGNSA. Trimming shortened V by 6 bases and J by 1 base, and 18 bases separated the two germline ends. The CDR3 region has the DNA TGTGCCAGCAGTCTTCGCCTGGGACAATCGAACACTGAAGCTTTCTTT. Its translation is CASSLRLGQSNTEAFF.

The chain carries TRBV2 and TRBJ2-7; weak D call: TRBD1 (5 bases). V dropped 8 bases and J dropped 4 bases, with 21 bases sitting between them. CDR3 length equals 15 residues. Germline values: CDR1 SNHLY, CDR2 FYNNEI. The CDR3, as DNA: TGTGCCAGCCGTAGGGGAAGGTTCCAAGATTACGAGCAGTACTTC. Its protein product is CASRRGRFQDYEQYF.

The genes are TRBV11-2 and TRBJ1-1; D might be TRBD1 (6 bases). The CDR3 spans 13 residues. Germline V CDR1 and CDR2: SGHAT, FQNNGV. V lost 3 bases, J lost 5 bases, and 10 bases lay in between. The CDR3 reads CASSFTGRTEAFF. CDR3 bases: TGTGCCAGCAGCTTCACAGGGAGAACTGAAGCTTTCTTT.

The chain joins TRBV27 to TRBJ1-1; TRBD1 matches 7 bases. Per the germline V gene, CDR1 is MNHEY and CDR2 is SMNVEV (reference sequence). The CDR3 runs 14 residues. V was pared by 6 bases and J by 5 bases, with 9 bases of the junction left unmatched. The CDR3 loop is CASSRRQGWTEAFF. The DNA for the CDR3 is TGTGCCAGCAGCCGAAGACAGGGTTGGACTGAAGCTTTCTTT.

This chain uses TRBV19 with TRBJ1-2, with no clear D. This CDR3 comprises 13 residues. The V gene lost 6 bases and the J gene lost 4 bases, with 12 bases spanning the gap. Germline CDR1 and CDR2: LNHDA and SQIVND (reference sequence). CDR3 bases: TGTGCCAGTAGGCCCGAGAGGATCTATGGCTACACCTTC. Translating gives CASRPERIYGYTF.

V gene TRBV19 combines with J gene TRBJ1-4; a weak D match, TRBD1 (5 bases). There are 15 residues in the CDR3. CDR1 and CDR2 from the germline V gene are LNHDA and SQIVND (reference sequence). The germline V and J ends were trimmed by 7 bases and 2 bases, with 14 bases remaining between them. For the CDR3, the DNA is TGTGCCAGTACCGCCGTGGGGGGGACTAATGAAAAACTGTTTTTT. Its protein product is CASTAVGGTNEKLFF. Based on the CDR3 plus reference TRBV19 and TRBJ1-4, the full variable domain is DGGITQSPKYLFRKEGQNVTLSCEQNLNHDAMYWYRQDPGQGLRLIYYSQIVNDFQKGDIAEGYSVSREKKESFPLTVTSAQKNPTAFYLCASTAVGGTNEKLFFGSGTQLSVL.

The chain combines TRBV2 with TRBJ2-1, with TRBD2 identical over 12 bases. J gave up 8 bases and V 6 bases, and 2 bases lay outside the gene matches. Germline-derived CDR1 and CDR2 are SNHLY and FYNNEI. The CDR3 contains 13 residues. CDR3 region: CASRLAGGDEQFF. CDR3 DNA: TGTGCCAGCAGACTAGCGGGAGGCGATGAGCAGTTCTTC.

This clone turned up a few times. The chain is built from TRBV11-1 and TRBJ1-1, with D perhaps matching TRBD1 (5 bases). The CDR3 covers 16 residues. Germline V lookup: CDR1 SGHAT, CDR2 FQDESV (reference sequence). V lost 4 bases and J lost 4, with 19 bases in between. The CDR3 bases are TGTGCCAGCAGCTCTATTTGGGGCCAGGGAGGCACTGAAGCTTTCTTT. Protein product: CASSSIWGQGGTEAFF.

The V call is TRBV12-3 or TRBV12-4, the J call TRBJ2-7, with a possible D match to TRBD2 (6 bases). V was cut by 8 bases and J by 2 bases, with 13 bases left in between. The CDR3 extends over 13 amino acids. CDR3 in DNA: TGTGCCAGCGGTCCTAGCGTCACCTACGAGCAGTACTTC. It yields the protein CASGPSVTYEQYF.

The chain carries TRBV30 and TRBJ1-2; D ambiguous. V was shortened by 1 base and J by 2 bases, with 11 bases between the two germline ends. CDR1 is GTSNPN, CDR2 SVGIG, per germline (reference sequence). This CDR3 comprises 14 residues. The CDR3 nucleotides are TGTGCCTGGAGTGATCAGGCGAAGAACTATGGCTACACCTTC. Translation: CAWSDQAKNYGYTF.

This chain connects TRBV5-4 to TRBJ1-1; maybe TRBD1 (5 bases). Per germline, CDR1 SGHNT and CDR2 YYREEE (reference sequence). Between the trimmed V and J ends, which lost 4 bases and 3 bases, there was a span of 16 bases. The CDR3 is made up of 15 amino acids. CDR3: CASSMPRGGDTEAFF. In DNA form, the CDR3 reads TGTGCCAGCAGCATGCCCCGGGGGGGGGACACTGAAGCTTTCTTT. The full variable domain, rest sourced from reference TRBV5-4 and TRBJ1-1, is ETGVTQSPTHLIKTRGQQVTLRCSSQSGHNTVSWYQQALGQGPQFIFQYYREEENGRGNFPPRFSGLQFPNYSSELNVNALELDDSALYLCASSMPRGGDTEAFFGQGTRLTVV.

V and J are TRBV6-5 and TRBJ1-3, with TRBD1 as a possible D gene (6 bases). Trimming removed 1 base from V and 6 bases from J, with 13 bases in between. The CDR3 runs 15 residues. Germline loops: CDR1 MNHEY, CDR2 SVGAGI. CDR3 region: CASSYYGGRPNTIYF. The CDR3 DNA reads as TGTGCCAGCAGTTACTACGGGGGGCGCCCAAACACCATATATTTT.

The chain recombines TRBV27 with TRBJ1-1; a possible D gene is TRBD1 (5 bases). The CDR3 runs 13 residues. Germline values: CDR1 MNHEY, CDR2 SMNVEV (reference sequence). V was shortened by 5 bases and J by 4 bases, with 11 bases between the two germline ends. DNA for the CDR3: TGTGCCAGCAGTCCTCTGACAGTCACTGAAGCTTTCTTT. It specifies CASSPLTVTEAFF.

The chain links TRBV14 to TRBJ1-5; TRBD1 matches at 8 bases. Unmatched junction bases numbered 4, after V lost 4 bases and J lost 5 bases. The CDR3 consists of 14 residues. Germline V gene data show CDR1 as SGHDN and CDR2 as FVKESK. CDR3 bases: TGTGCCAGCAGCCGGACAGGGAAAGATCAGCCCCAGCATTTT. It encodes CASSRTGKDQPQHF.

The chain couples TRBV5-6 to TRBJ1-2, with TRBD1 identical over 8 bases. The trim removed 3 bases at V and 5 bases at J, leaving 12 bases unmatched. Germline CDR1 and CDR2: SGHDT and YYEEEE. There are 16 residues in the CDR3. CDR3 protein: CASSSIPGTGAYGYTF. CDR3 DNA: TGTGCCAGCAGCTCAATCCCCGGGACAGGAGCTTATGGCTACACCTTC.

The rearrangement uses TRBV2 and TRBJ2-2; 8 bases agree with TRBD2. The CDR3 loop spans 15 amino acids. With V trimmed by 6 bases and J by 0 bases, 3 bases remained unmatched. Looked up from germline, CDR1 is SNHLY and CDR2 is FYNNEI. Written as DNA, the CDR3 is TGTGCCAGCAGGAGACTAGCGTCGAACACCGGGGAGCTGTTTTTT. As protein: CASRRLASNTGELFF.

The rearrangement uses TRBV21-1 and TRBJ1-5; the tabulated D call, TRBD1, remains unverified against the DNA. TRBV21-1 is classified as a pseudogene. This CDR3 region has 12 residues. The CDR3 bases are TGTGCCAGCAGCAAAGGGGGGCTAACCCAGCATTTT. Its translation: CASSKGGLTQHF.

V and J are TRBV30 and TRBJ2-2; no firm D call. This CDR3 contains 14 residues. The V and J ends lost 1 base and 4 bases respectively, with 10 bases between them. The germline gives CDR1 GTSNPN, CDR2 SVGIG (reference sequence). Here the CDR3 DNA reads TGTGCCTGGAGTGATACGCGAGGCACCGGGGAGCTGTTTTTT. Its protein product is CAWSDTRGTGELFF.

V is TRBV19 and J is TRBJ2-1, with TRBD1 matching over 7 bases. This CDR3 contains 17 residues. V lost 1 base and J lost 3; bases outside the gene matches: 9. Looked up from germline, CDR1 is LNHDA and CDR2 is SQIVND (reference sequence). The CDR3 DNA follows: TGTGCCAGTAGTATAGCCCGGTGGGGACAGAACTACAATGAGCAGTTCTTC. It codes for CASSIARWGQNYNEQFF.

The genes are TRBV6-6 and TRBJ1-6, with TRBD1 matching over 8 bases. Germline assignment: CDR1 MNHNY and CDR2 SVGAGI (reference sequence). This CDR3 contains 16 residues. V shed 6 bases, J shed 11 bases, and the junction held 15 bases outside the gene matches. In nucleotides, the CDR3 is TGTGCCAGCAGCCGACTCGGACAGGGCTCTTTGGCACCCCTCCACTTT. The encoded protein is CASSRLGQGSLAPLHF.

The chain recombines TRBV6-5 with TRBJ1-1, with unresolved D. With 6 bases removed from V and 0 bases from J, the gap between germline ends came to 8 bases. The germline gives CDR1 MNHEY, CDR2 SVGAGI. This CDR3 comprises 13 residues. DNA of the CDR3: TGTGCCAGCAGCCGGGTCCTGAACACTGAAGCTTTCTTT. It codes for CASSRVLNTEAFF.

This clone has a single count. This chain connects TRBV11-3 to TRBJ2-1; 8 nucleotides match TRBD2. V was clipped by 3 bases and J by 2 bases; unmatched bases: 3. Germline assignment: CDR1 SGHNT and CDR2 YENEEA. The length of the CDR3 is 15 residues. The CDR3, as DNA: TGTGCCAGCAGCTTTGGCGGGAGGACCTACAATGAGCAGTTCTTC. Translating it yields CASSFGGRTYNEQFF.